Listed below are T cell receptor beta chains from one sample, sequenced in a study of immunodeficiency. Profiling relied on immunoSEQ multiplex PCR, and the TCRdb table lists in-frame clones only, not all of them. The sample lists 3,900 or so clones; around nine tenths were seen once. The sample comprised CD4+ T cells from blood. The receptors derive from a human donor in good health. Both conserved end residues are part of each CDR3. D genes are given only for firm matches. Expanded clones are given a class, and other clones once, few, many or no size at all.

J,D,size,V,DNA,CDR3
TRBJ2-3,TRBD1,.,TRBV18,TGTGCCAGCTCAAACAGGGGGCCCGATACGCAGTATTTT,CASSNRGPDTQYF
TRBJ1-1,.,.,TRBV14,TGTGCCAGCAGCCGCCTAAAGGTCCCTGAAGCTTTCTTT,CASSRLKVPEAFF
TRBJ1-2,.,.,TRBV9,TGTGCCAGCTCGGCCTCCGGCCAGGGCTACACCTTC,CASSASGQGYTF
TRBJ2-1,TRBD1,.,TRBV30,TGTGCCTGGCGCTGGGGGACAGTTCTCACCCCGTTCTTC,CAWRWGTVLTPFF
TRBJ2-3,.,.,TRBV27,TGTGCCAGCAGTCCCCAGTACAGCACAGATACGCAGTATTTT,CASSPQYSTDTQYF
TRBJ1-6,.,.,TRBV7-3,TGTGCCAGCAGCTTAACGGGCGGGCGAGTTTCACCCCTCCACTTT,CASSLTGGRVSPLHF
TRBJ1-3,.,.,TRBV7-9,TGTGCCAGCAGTTCAGAGAGGTACCTCTCTGGAAACACCATATATTTT,CASSSERYLSGNTIYF
TRBJ1-1,TRBD1,.,TRBV10-2,TGCGCCAGCAGAAGACAGGGGAACACTGAAGCTTTCTTT,CASRRQGNTEAFF
TRBJ2-6,TRBD1,.,TRBV28,TGTGCCAGCAGTTTAAGGGGGGACAGGGCTCGAACGGGCAACGTCCTGACTTTC,CASSLRGDRARTGNVLTF
TRBJ2-7,.,.,TRBV7-8,TGTGCCAGCAGCTTAGGGGAGACAGGATACGAGCAGTACTTC,CASSLGETGYEQYF
TRBJ2-7,.,.,TRBV24-1,TGTGCCACCAGTGATTTGCAGGACGAGCAGTACTTC,CATSDLQDEQYF
TRBJ1-1,.,.,TRBV7-3,TGTGCCAGCAGCGTGACTCAGGGGACGGAAGCTTTCTTT,CASSVTQGTEAFF
TRBJ2-5,TRBD2,.,TRBV4-1,TGCGCCAGCAGCCATGCTAGCGGGCTCCAAGAGACCCAGTACTTC,CASSHASGLQETQYF
TRBJ2-7,.,.,TRBV6-5,TGTGCCAGCAGTTCAAGGGACGGGTCGACCTACGAGCAGTACTTC,CASSSRDGSTYEQYF
TRBJ2-7,TRBD2,.,TRBV14,TGTGCCAGCAGCCAAGACACGGCGGGGGTATCCTACGAGCAGTACTTC,CASSQDTAGVSYEQYF
TRBJ1-2,.,.,TRBV7-9,TGTGCCAGCAGCCGCAGACAGACTAACTATGGCTACACCTTC,CASSRRQTNYGYTF
TRBJ1-6,.,.,TRBV6-5,TGTGCCAGCACCAAGGGGACAATCAATTCACCCCTCCACTTT,CASTKGTINSPLHF
TRBJ2-3,.,.,TRBV24-1,TGTGCCACCAGTGATTCCAGCGTAGGGACACACACAGATACGCAGTATTTT,CATSDSSVGTHTDTQYF
TRBJ1-1,.,.,TRBV12-5,TGTGCTAGTGGTTTGGTAATAAGGTTTGCTGATGCTGAAGCTTTCTTT,CASGLVIRFADAEAFF
TRBJ2-1,.,.,TRBV3-1/TRBV3-2,TGTGCCAGCAGCCAGAACTACAATGAGCAGTTCTTC,CASSQNYNEQFF
TRBJ1-1,.,.,TRBV5-1,TGCGCCAGCAGCTCGGACACGAACACTGAAGCTTTCTTT,CASSSDTNTEAFF
TRBJ2-5,.,.,TRBV2,TGTGCCAGCAGACAGAACAGGGACGAGACCCAGTACTTC,CASRQNRDETQYF
TRBJ2-7,.,.,TRBV27,TGTGCCAGCAGTTTACCGGCCAGGCCCTACGAGCAGTACTTC,CASSLPARPYEQYF
TRBJ1-4,.,.,TRBV4-1,TGCGCCAGCAGCCAAATCGGGGGTGAAAAACTGTTTTTT,CASSQIGGEKLFF
TRBJ1-5,.,.,TRBV6-5,TGTGCCACCACCGGGGATTATCAGCCCCAGCATTTT,CATTGDYQPQHF
TRBJ2-3,.,.,TRBV24-1,TGTGGGTTCCTTCACACAGATACGCAGTATTTT,CGFLHTDTQYF
TRBJ2-7,TRBD1,.,TRBV6-2/TRBV6-3,TGTGCCAGCAGTGAGCAGGGGGTAGGCTCCTACGAGCAGTACTTC,CASSEQGVGSYEQYF
TRBJ2-4,.,.,TRBV28,TGTGCCAGCGGGTCACAGGGAGACATTCAGTACTTC,CASGSQGDIQYF
TRBJ1-2,TRBD1,.,TRBV5-4,TGTGCCAGCAGCCCACAGGGGTACTACTATGGCTACACCTTC,CASSPQGYYYGYTF
TRBJ2-1,TRBD2,.,TRBV10-2,TGCGCCAGCAGTGGACTAGCGGGATGGAATGAGCAGTTCTTC,CASSGLAGWNEQFF
TRBJ2-5,.,.,TRBV12-5,TGTGCTAGTGGTTCCGGTAAACGAGTGGGTGAGACCCAGTACTTC,CASGSGKRVGETQYF
TRBJ1-2,TRBD1,.,TRBV27,TGTGCCAGCAGTTTTAGGGACAGGGTTGGCGGCTACACCTTC,CASSFRDRVGGYTF
TRBJ2-1,TRBD2,.,TRBV10-3,TGTGCCATCAGTGAGCCTAGCGGGAGGGGGCAATCCTACAATGAGCAGTTCTTC,CAISEPSGRGQSYNEQFF
TRBJ2-7,.,.,TRBV5-6,TGTGCCAGCAGCTTTGGGACAAACGAGCAGTACTTC,CASSFGTNEQYF
TRBJ1-6,.,once,TRBV27,TGTGCCAGCAGTTCGGACAGCCGTCCCTCACCCCTCCACTTT,CASSSDSRPSPLHF
TRBJ1-3,TRBD1,.,TRBV11-3,TGTGCCAGCAGCTCCACAGGGGTCTCTGGAAACACCATATATTTT,CASSSTGVSGNTIYF
TRBJ1-2,.,.,TRBV18,TGTGCCAGCTCACGTGGGGGGAATCAGGGCAACTATGGCTACACCTTC,CASSRGGNQGNYGYTF
TRBJ1-5,TRBD1,.,TRBV19,TGTGCCACCAAAGGATCCCACAGGGGCCCCTCAATCAGCCCCCAGCATTTT,CATKGSHRGPSISPQHF
TRBJ2-5,TRBD1,.,TRBV28,TGTGCCAGCAGCCGACCCGGGACAGCCCTTCAAGAGACCCAGTACTTC,CASSRPGTALQETQYF
TRBJ1-5,TRBD1,.,TRBV11-2,TGTGCCAGCAGCTTAGGCCGGGGGCAGGGGGCGAAGGGGGATCAGGGCCAGCATTTT,CASSLGRGQGAKGDQGQHF
TRBJ2-5,TRBD1,.,TRBV5-1,TGCGCCAGCAGCTTACAGGGGGCGAGAGAGACCCAGTACTTC,CASSLQGARETQYF
TRBJ2-7,TRBD2,.,TRBV9,TGTGCCAGCAGCGTAGAAAGCGGGGGGACTTACGAGCAGTACTTC,CASSVESGGTYEQYF